The table lists the clone carrying this T cell receptor beta chain with a few counts. Data came from immunoSEQ multiplex PCR; TCRdb stores just in-frame clones and leaves some out. The data show about 99,000 clones, with 87% seen just once and approximately 2.9% held by the top ten. The sample is drawn from a study of T cell responses to AZD1222 COVID-19 vaccine. CDR1 LGHDT and CDR2 YNNKEL come from the germline V gene (reference sequence). Deletions cut 0 bases from V and 4 bases from J, with 7 bases between. The CDR3 totals 14 residues. The sample in question was peripheral blood, obtained on day 0 of AZD1222 vaccination. The receptor was derived from an adult in good health. The rearrangement uses TRBV3-1 (or the pseudogene TRBV3-2) and TRBJ1-5; D remains ambiguous. CDR3: CASSQDTGNQPQHF. Here the CDR3 DNA reads TGTGCCAGCAGCCAAGATACGGGAAATCAGCCCCAGCATTTT.